This TCR beta chain was sequenced during a study of blood T cell repertoires in COVID-19 (TCRdb year 2020). General notes on the study: Samples from collaborators originated in the United States, Italy and Spain and spanned both the acute and convalescent phases of COVID-19. The prospective study material was composed of cDNA or gDNA derived from T cells, B-cell-depleted T cells, or PBMCs. The repertoires were made available in a free public database intended to serve as a resource for research on the immune response to SARS-CoV-2. Where available, HLA class I and class II types were obtained from metadata supplied by the sample provider rather than from assay-based typing. The samples were drawn from the first 160 participants of the ongoing ImmuneRACE study and from over a thousand subjects provided by 6 global collaborators. The dataset comprised deeply sampled blood TCRbeta repertoires from subjects exposed to, actively infected with, or recovered from COVID-19. A de-identified subject ID, COVID-19 status, age in years and sex were almost always included in the sample metadata. Broad study findings and their caveats: The quantity of clinical and demographic metadata differed by source and by participant and was supplied without curation.

TCRbeta CDR3 regions were amplified from genomic DNA by means of the immunoSEQ Assay, a bias-controlled multiplex PCR. The published analysis was carried out like this. The number of nucleated cells in each sample was estimated from the amplification of reference gene primers within the assay. Sequence reads were collapsed and filtered to measure the absolute abundance of every unique TCRbeta CDR3 rearrangement. For each sample, productive Simpson clonality was calculated by taking the square root of Simpson's diversity index across productive rearrangements. Not all clones reach the TCRdb copy of this immuneACCESS table, which keeps in-frame sequences only. Checked studies attribute under half of the gap to unresolved V genes and leave the rest unexplained. V, J and clone size reflect that table, while D and trimming were determined from the DNA. The table for this sample lists a few hundred thousand clones; about four fifths of them were counted only once. 1% to 1.5% of the sample is taken by the ten largest.

Based on the germline V gene, the CDR1 and CDR2 sequences are SGHTA and FQGNSA. The CDR3 contains 13 residues, cysteine and phenylalanine counted. The DNA shown is the 39-base CDR3, in frame from base 1. V is reduced by 3 bases and J by 8 bases, leaving a spacing of 11 bases between them. With regard to this clone: Its antigen is not yet known. Base qualities were left out, and no much larger clone turns up one base away.

Each collaborating institution followed its own protocols to collect whole blood in K2EDTA tubes. For TCRbeta analysis, collaborators shipped samples in one of three forms: frozen whole blood, isolated PBMCs, or DNA extracted from either of those sample types. The sequence joins TRBV7-2 to TRBJ1-5; TRBD1 is perhaps the D gene, given 5 matching bases. This TCR was sampled from a woman between 50 and 59 years old with acute or convalescent COVID-19. The material sequenced was peripheral blood. The CDR3 protein sequence reads: CASSLARAEPQHF. The nucleotide sequence reads TGTGCCAGCAGCTTGGCCAGGGCAGAGCCCCAGCATTTT.